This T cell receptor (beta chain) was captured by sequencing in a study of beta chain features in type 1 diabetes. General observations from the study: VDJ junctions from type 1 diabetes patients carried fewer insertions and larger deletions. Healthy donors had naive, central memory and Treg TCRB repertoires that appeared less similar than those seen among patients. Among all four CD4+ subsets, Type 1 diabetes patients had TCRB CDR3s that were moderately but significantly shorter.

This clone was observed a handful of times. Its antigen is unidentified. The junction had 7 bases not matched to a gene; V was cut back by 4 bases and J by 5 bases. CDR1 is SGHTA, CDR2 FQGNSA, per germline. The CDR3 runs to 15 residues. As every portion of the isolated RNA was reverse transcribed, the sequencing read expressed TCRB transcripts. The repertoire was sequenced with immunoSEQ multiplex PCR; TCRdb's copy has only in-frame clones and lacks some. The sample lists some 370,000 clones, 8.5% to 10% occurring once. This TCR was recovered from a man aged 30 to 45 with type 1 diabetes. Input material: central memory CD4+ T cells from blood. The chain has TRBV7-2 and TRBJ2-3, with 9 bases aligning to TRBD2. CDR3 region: CASSSRASGKDTQYF. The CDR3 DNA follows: TGTGCCAGCAGCTCGCGGGCTAGCGGGAAAGATACGCAGTATTTT.